A single sample gave rise to the 15 T cell receptor beta chains below, sequenced in a study of shared clonotypes between healthy human individuals. Generated by immunoSEQ multiplex PCR, the TCRdb table keeps only in-frame clones and is missing some. The sample holds approximately 2,300,000 clones, under 95% seen once. The sequencing sample was made of naive CD4+ T cells from PBMCs. As for subset: CD45RA+ positively selected. The receptors here all came from a man younger than 35 in good health. Some clones in this sample may be carry-over from other donors' samples.

The chain has TRBV27 and TRBJ2-3; 10 positions agree with TRBD2. The length of the CDR3 is 17 residues. Trimming cost V 5 bases and J 4 bases; bases outside gene matches: 12. Per the germline V gene, CDR1 is MNHEY and CDR2 is SMNVEV (reference sequence). CDR3 sequence: CASSPRRLAGAPDTQYF. The DNA of the CDR3 is TGTGCCAGCAGTCCAAGGCGGCTAGCGGGAGCCCCAGATACGCAGTATTTT.

The chain is built from TRBV11-2 and TRBJ1-1; D is uncertain. CDR1 is SGHAT and CDR2 is FQNNGV in the germline V gene. The CDR3 has 14 residues. Between the trimmed V and J ends, which lost 3 bases and 6 bases, there was a span of 14 bases. This chain's CDR3 is CASSFSAVRAEAFF. The DNA of the CDR3 is TGTGCCAGCAGCTTCTCTGCGGTGAGGGCTGAAGCTTTCTTT.

The chain is built from TRBV5-6 and TRBJ2-7; D possibly uses TRBD1 or TRBD2 (6 bases each). The CDR3 runs to 15 residues. V lost 3 bases and J lost 2, with 15 bases in between. Germline V CDR1 and CDR2: SGHDT, YYEEEE. Here the CDR3 reads CASSSRGRQPYEQYF. CDR3 nucleotides: TGTGCCAGCAGCTCACGGGGGCGCCAGCCCTACGAGCAGTACTTC.

The J gene is TRBJ2-5, the V gene TRBV5-1; possibly TRBD1 for D (6 bases). Looked up from germline, CDR1 is SGHRS and CDR2 is YFSETQ. CDR3 length: 15 residues. With 3 bases removed from V and 5 bases from J, the gap between germline ends came to 17 bases. In DNA form, the CDR3 reads TGCGCCAGCAGCTGGACAACGGACAGTGGGGAGACCCAGTACTTC. It is translated as CASSWTTDSGETQYF.

J is TRBJ2-1 and V is TRBV5-1; D is possibly TRBD1 or TRBD2 (5 bases each). The CDR3 is 13 residues long. Trimming stripped 1 base from V and 10 bases from J, with 12 bases between. Looked up from germline, CDR1 is SGHRS and CDR2 is YFSETQ. CDR3 coding DNA: TGCGCCAGCAGCTTGAGTGGGGGTTTGGAGCAGTTCTTC. Amino acid sequence: CASSLSGGLEQFF. The whole variable domain, filled in from reference TRBV5-1 and TRBJ2-1, reads KAGVTQTPRYLIKTRGQQVTLSCSPISGHRSVSWYQQTPGQGLQFLFEYFSETQRNKGNFPGRFSGRQFSNSRSEMNVSTLELGDSALYLCASSLSGGLEQFFGPGTRLTVL.

The chain carries TRBV10-2 and TRBJ2-1, with TRBD2 as a possible D gene (5 bases). Germline loops: CDR1 WSHSY, CDR2 SAAADI. Trimming left V 9 bases short and J 4 bases short, with 16 bases between. The CDR3 has 14 amino acids. CDR3: CASLLSGMYNEQFF. DNA for the CDR3: TGCGCCAGTCTCTTAAGCGGAATGTACAATGAGCAGTTCTTC.

V is TRBV5-1 and J is TRBJ2-7; TRBD2 matches at 12 bases. From germline, CDR1 is SGHRS and CDR2 YFSETQ. The CDR3 length is 16 residues. After removal of 0 bases from V and 3 bases from J, the junction contained 4 bases not matched to a gene. This chain's CDR3 is CASSLAWTSGIYEQYF. The CDR3 coding sequence is TGCGCCAGCAGCTTGGCCTGGACTAGCGGGATCTACGAGCAGTACTTC.

The chain is built from TRBV6-1 and TRBJ1-5, with D perhaps matching TRBD1 (5 bases). Germline loops: CDR1 MNHNS, CDR2 SASEGT. The V end lost 7 bases, the J end lost 0 bases, and 7 bases lay between the germline ends. This CDR3 is 13 amino acids long. The CDR3 is CASIGGSNQPQHF. The CDR3 DNA reads as TGTGCCAGCATTGGGGGTAGCAATCAGCCCCAGCATTTT.

Regarding this clone: The junction and the germline gene differ at one end; a read error may be behind it. The chain combines TRBV19 with TRBJ1-2, with 10 bases fitting TRBD1. CDR1 is LNHDA and CDR2 is SQIVND in the germline V gene (reference sequence). CDR3 size: 17 residues. The CDR3 reads CASSIIGTGVSNDGYTF. DNA for the CDR3: TGTGCCAGTAGTATAATTGGGACAGGGGTTTCTAACGATGGCTACACCTTC.

Here the CDR3 DNA reads TGCGCCAGCAGCTTGGGGAGGGCTAGCGGGAGTGATACGCAGTATTTT. Residues: CASSLGRASGSDTQYF. The chain couples TRBV5-1 to TRBJ2-3; 10 positions agree with TRBD2. The germline gives CDR1 SGHRS, CDR2 YFSETQ. J lost 6 bases, V lost 0 bases, and 7 bases had no gene match. This CDR3 has 16 amino acids.

J is TRBJ2-1 and V is TRBV5-1; D remains ambiguous. Trimming took 0 bases from V and 9 from J, leaving 7 bases between them. This CDR3 contains 12 residues. CDR1 is SGHRS, CDR2 YFSETQ, per germline. The CDR3 protein is CASSLASSEQFF. As DNA, the CDR3 is TGCGCCAGCAGCTTGGCTTCGAGTGAGCAGTTCTTC. Together with reference TRBV5-1 and TRBJ2-1, the CDR3 gives the full variable domain: KAGVTQTPRYLIKTRGQQVTLSCSPISGHRSVSWYQQTPGQGLQFLFEYFSETQRNKGNFPGRFSGRQFSNSRSEMNVSTLELGDSALYLCASSLASSEQFFGPGTRLTVL.

The chain employs TRBV6-5 and TRBJ1-2, with TRBD1 matching 11 bases. Germline V gene data show CDR1 as MNHEY and CDR2 as SVGAGI. The CDR3 runs to 15 residues. V lost 2 bases to trimming and J lost 4 bases; unmatched junction nucleotides: 3. DNA for the CDR3: TGTGCCAGCAGTTACGGGACAGGGGGAATCTATGGCTACACCTTC. Translation gives CASSYGTGGIYGYTF.

This chain connects TRBV6-6 to TRBJ2-1; no firm D call. The CDR3 is made up of 13 amino acids. Between the trimmed V and J ends, which lost 7 bases and 5 bases, there was a span of 12 bases. The germline CDR1 and CDR2 sequences are MNHNY and SVGAGI (reference sequence). The CDR3 DNA reads as TGTGCCAGCAACCTCGGAACCCACAATGAGCAGTTCTTC. Its protein is CASNLGTHNEQFF.

The chain employs TRBV2 and TRBJ2-3; 7 bases are shared with TRBD1. Trimming removed 7 bases from V and 2 bases from J; junction bases left unmatched: 9. CDR1 is SNHLY, CDR2 FYNNEI, per germline. The CDR3 is 15 residues long. CDR3 nucleotide sequence: TGTGCCAGCACCAATACAGGGGTCACCACAGATACGCAGTATTTT. Protein: CASTNTGVTTDTQYF.

The rearrangement joins TRBV7-9 to TRBJ2-7, with D perhaps TRBD2 (5 bases). V lost 0 bases to trimming and J lost 1 base, with 13 bases between them. The CDR3 consists of 16 residues. Germline V gene sequence: CDR1 SEHNR, CDR2 FQNEAQ (reference sequence). Here the CDR3 reads CASSLAGRGGSYEQYF. DNA of the CDR3: TGTGCCAGCAGCTTAGCCGGCCGAGGCGGGTCCTACGAGCAGTACTTC.